This T cell receptor beta chain came from a study of cytomegalovirus exposure and HLA in healthy donors. Turning to the study itself: A data release that came early held approximately 85 million unique TCRs from HLA-typed donors. Overall study findings and caveats: Published work reported that the classifier diagnosed cytomegalovirus status with high specificity and sensitivity. Most observed TCR sequences were rare, whereas some public TCRs were detected in many donors. Highly shared variants forming one cluster were likely a sequencing artifact.

In the PCR, 60 Vbeta and 13 Jbeta primers were used. TCRdb's table, derived via immunoSEQ multiplex PCR, lists solely in-frame clones and lacks some. The table lists 140,000 or so clones, around 79% of them singletons. On this clone itself: Its antigen is unknown.

CDR3 length: 18 residues. CDR1 GTSNPN and CDR2 SVGIG come from the germline V gene (reference sequence). After removal of 1 base from V and 3 bases from J, the junction contained 13 bases not matched to a gene. The source is a woman in her twenties or thirties in good health and CMV-seronegative. Source material: PBMCs. V usage is TRBV30 and J usage is TRBJ1-5, with 9 bases lining up with TRBD1. CDR3 nucleotide sequence: TGTGCCTGGAGTGCTCCAAGTGTTGGGACAGGGTTCAATCAGCCCCAGCATTTT. Encoded protein: CAWSAPSVGTGFNQPQHF.